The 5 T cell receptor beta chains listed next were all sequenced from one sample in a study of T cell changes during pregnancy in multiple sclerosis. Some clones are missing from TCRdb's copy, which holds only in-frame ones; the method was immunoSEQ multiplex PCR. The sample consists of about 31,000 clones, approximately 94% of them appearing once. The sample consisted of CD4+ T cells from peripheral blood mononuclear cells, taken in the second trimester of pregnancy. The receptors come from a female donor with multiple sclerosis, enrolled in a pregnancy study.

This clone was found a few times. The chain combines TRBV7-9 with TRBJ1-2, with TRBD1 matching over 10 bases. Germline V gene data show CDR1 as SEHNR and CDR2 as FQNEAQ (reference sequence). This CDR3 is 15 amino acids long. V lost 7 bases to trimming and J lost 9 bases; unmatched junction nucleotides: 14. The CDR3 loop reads CASTAGTGVLIRYTF. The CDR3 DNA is TGTGCCAGCACTGCCGGGACAGGGGTTCTAATCCGCTACACCTTC.

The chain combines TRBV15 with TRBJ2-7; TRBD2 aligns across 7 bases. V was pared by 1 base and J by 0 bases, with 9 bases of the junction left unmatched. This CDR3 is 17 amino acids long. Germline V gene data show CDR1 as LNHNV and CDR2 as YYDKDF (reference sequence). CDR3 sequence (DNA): TGTGCCACCAGCAGAGGTGGTCTAGCGGACCGCTCCTACGAGCAGTACTTC. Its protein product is CATSRGGLADRSYEQYF.

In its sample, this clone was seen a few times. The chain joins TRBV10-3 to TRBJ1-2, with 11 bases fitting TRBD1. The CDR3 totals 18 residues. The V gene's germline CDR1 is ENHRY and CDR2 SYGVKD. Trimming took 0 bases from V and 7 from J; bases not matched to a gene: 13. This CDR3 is CAISESPVSGTGGGGYTF. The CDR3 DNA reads TGTGCCATCAGTGAGTCGCCTGTCTCCGGGACAGGGGGGGGTGGCTACACCTTC.

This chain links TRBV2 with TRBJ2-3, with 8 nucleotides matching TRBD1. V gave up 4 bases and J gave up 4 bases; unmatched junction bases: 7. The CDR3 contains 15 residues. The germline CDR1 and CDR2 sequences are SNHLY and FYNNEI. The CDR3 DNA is TGTGCCAGCAGTGTCGAGACAGGGGCGTCAGATACGCAGTATTTT. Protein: CASSVETGASDTQYF.

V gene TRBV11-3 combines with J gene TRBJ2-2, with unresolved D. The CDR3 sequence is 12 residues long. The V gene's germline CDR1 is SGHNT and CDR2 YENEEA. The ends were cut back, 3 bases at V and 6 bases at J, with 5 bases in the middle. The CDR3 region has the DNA TGTGCCAGCAGCTTCACACCCGGGGAGCTGTTTTTT. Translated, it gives CASSFTPGELFF.